This entry features one T cell receptor (beta chain) sequence. This entry belongs to a study of T cell changes during pregnancy in multiple sclerosis. Method: immunoSEQ multiplex PCR; TCRdb's copy keeps in-frame clones and lacks some. The repertoire includes 40,000 or so clones, 90% of them detected once, and over 8% sits in the top ten. This TCR was sampled from a female donor with multiple sclerosis, enrolled in a pregnancy study. The material sequenced was CD8+ T cells from peripheral blood mononuclear cells, taken in the first trimester of pregnancy.

The CDR3 here is CSVDRGRGSPDTQYF. The CDR3, as DNA: TGCAGCGTAGACAGGGGGCGCGGGAGCCCAGATACGCAGTATTTT. The chain is built from TRBV29-1 and TRBJ2-3; 10 bases map to TRBD1. The CDR3 spans 15 residues. Germline CDR1 is SQVTM and CDR2 is ANQGSEA. The ends lost 6 bases at V and 4 bases at J; junction bases unmatched: 10.